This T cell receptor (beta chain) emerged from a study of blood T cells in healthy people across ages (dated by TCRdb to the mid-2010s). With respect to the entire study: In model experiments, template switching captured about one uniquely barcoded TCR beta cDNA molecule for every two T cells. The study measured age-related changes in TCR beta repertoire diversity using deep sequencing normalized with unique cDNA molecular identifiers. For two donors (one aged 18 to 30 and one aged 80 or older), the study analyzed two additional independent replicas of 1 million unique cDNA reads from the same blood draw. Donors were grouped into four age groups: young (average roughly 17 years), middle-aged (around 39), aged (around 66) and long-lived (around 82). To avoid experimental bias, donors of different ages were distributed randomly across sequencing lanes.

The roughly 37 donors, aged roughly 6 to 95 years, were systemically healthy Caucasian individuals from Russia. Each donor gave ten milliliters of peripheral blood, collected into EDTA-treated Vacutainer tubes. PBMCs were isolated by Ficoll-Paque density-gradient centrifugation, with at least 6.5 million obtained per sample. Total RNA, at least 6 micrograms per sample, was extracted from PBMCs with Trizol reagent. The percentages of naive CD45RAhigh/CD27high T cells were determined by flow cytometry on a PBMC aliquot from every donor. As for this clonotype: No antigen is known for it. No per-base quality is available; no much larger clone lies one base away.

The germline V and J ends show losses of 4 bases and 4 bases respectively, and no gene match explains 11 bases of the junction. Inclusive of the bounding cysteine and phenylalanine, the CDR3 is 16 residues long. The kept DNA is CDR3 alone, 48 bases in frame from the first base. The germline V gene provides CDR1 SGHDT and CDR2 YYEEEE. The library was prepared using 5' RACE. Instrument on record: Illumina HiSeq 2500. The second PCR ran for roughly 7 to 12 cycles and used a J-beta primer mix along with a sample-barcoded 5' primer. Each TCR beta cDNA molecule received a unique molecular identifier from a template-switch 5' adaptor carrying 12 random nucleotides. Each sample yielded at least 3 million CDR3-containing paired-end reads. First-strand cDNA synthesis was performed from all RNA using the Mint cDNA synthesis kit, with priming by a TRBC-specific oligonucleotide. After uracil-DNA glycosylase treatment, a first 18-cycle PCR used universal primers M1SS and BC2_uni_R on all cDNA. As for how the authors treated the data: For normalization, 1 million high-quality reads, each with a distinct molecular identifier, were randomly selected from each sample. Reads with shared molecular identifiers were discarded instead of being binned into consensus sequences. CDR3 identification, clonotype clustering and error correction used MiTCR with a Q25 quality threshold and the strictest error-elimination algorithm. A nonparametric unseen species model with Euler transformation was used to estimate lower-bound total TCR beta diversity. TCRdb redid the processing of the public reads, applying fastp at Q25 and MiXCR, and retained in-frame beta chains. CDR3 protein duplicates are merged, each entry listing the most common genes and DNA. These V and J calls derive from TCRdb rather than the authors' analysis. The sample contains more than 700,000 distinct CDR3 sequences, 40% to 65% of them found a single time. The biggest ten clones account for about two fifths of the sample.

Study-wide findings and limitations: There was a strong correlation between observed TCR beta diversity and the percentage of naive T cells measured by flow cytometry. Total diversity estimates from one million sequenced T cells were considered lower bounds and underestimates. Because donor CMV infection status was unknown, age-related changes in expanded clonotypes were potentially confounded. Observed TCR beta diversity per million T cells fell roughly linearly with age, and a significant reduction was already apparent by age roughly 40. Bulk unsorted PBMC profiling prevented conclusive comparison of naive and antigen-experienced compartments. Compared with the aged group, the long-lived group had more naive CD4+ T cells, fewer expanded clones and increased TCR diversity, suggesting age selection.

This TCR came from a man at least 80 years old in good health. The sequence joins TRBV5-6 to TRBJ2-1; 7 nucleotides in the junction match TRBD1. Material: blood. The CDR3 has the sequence CASSTRDRVDYNEQFF. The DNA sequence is TGTGCCAGCAGCACCCGCGACAGGGTAGATTACAATGAGCAGTTCTTC.